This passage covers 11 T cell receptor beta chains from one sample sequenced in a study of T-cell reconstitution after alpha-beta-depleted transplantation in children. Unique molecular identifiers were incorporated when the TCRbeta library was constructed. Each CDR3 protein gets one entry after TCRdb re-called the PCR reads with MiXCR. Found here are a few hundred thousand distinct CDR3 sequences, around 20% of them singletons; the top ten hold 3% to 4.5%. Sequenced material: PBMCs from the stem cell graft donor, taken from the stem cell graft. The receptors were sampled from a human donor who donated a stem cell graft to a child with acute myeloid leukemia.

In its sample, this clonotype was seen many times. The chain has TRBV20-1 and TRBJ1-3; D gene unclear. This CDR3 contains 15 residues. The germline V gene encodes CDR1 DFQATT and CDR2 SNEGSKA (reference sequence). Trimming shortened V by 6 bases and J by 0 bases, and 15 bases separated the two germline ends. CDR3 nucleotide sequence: TGCAGTGCCCGGGTCCAAAGCGGCTCTGGAAACACCATATATTTT. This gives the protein CSARVQSGSGNTIYF.

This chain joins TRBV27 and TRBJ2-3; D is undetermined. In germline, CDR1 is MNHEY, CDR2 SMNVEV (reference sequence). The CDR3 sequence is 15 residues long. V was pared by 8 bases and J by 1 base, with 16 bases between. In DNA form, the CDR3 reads TGTGCCAGCCAAGAAGGAGTTAGCCGCACAGATACGCAGTATTTT. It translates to CASQEGVSRTDTQYF.

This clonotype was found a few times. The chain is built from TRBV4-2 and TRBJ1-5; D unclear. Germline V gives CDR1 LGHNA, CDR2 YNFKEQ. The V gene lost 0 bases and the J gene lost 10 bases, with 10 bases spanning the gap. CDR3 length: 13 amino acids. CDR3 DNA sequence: TGTGCCAGCAGCCAAGAACGGCAGACACCCCAGCATTTT. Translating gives CASSQERQTPQHF.

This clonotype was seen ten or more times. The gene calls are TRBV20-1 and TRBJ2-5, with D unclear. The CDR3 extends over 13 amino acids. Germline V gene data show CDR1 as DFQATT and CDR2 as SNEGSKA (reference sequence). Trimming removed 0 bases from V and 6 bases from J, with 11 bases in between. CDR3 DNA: TGCAGTGCTAGAGATCTAGGGATGCAGACCCAGTACTTC. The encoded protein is CSARDLGMQTQYF.

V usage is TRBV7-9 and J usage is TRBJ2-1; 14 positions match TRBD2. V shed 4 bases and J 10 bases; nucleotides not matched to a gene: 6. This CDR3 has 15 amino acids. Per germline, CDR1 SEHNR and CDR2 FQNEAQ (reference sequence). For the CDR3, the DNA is TGTGCCAGCAGCTCGGGACTAGCGGGAGTAGAAGAGCAGTTCTTC. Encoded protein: CASSSGLAGVEEQFF.

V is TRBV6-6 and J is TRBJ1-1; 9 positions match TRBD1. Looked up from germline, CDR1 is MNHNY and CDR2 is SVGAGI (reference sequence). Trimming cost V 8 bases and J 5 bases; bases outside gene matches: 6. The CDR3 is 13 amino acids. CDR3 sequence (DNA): TGTGCCAGCTTCCGGGACAGGGTGACTGAAGCTTTCTTT. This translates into CASFRDRVTEAFF.

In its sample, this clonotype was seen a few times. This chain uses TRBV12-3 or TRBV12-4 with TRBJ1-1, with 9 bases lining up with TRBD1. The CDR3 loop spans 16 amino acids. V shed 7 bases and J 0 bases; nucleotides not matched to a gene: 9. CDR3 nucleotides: TGTGCCAGCACTCTGAGGCACAGGGGGCTGAACACTGAAGCTTTCTTT. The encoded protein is CASTLRHRGLNTEAFF.

CDR3 nucleotide sequence: TGCGCCAGCAGCTTGGGGGTCAGTGGACGCAACACAGATACGCAGTATTTT. Encoded protein: CASSLGVSGRNTDTQYF. This sequence joins TRBV5-1 and TRBJ2-3; D remains unclear. The germline CDR1 and CDR2 sequences are SGHRS and YFSETQ. The CDR3 consists of 17 residues. With 0 bases removed from V and 2 bases from J, the gap between germline ends came to 16 bases.

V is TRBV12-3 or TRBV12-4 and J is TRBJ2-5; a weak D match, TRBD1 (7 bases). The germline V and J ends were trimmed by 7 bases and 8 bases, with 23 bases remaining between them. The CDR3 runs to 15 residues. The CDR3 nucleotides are TGTGCCAGCAATAGGGACAGAGCGGGTTTAGGTACCCAGTACTTC. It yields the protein CASNRDRAGLGTQYF.

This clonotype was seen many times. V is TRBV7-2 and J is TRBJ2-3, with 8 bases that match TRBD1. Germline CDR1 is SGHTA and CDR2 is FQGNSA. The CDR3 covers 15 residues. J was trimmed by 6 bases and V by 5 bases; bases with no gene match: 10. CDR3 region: CASSPTGQGVDTQYF. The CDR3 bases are TGTGCCAGCAGCCCCACAGGACAGGGAGTGGATACGCAGTATTTT.

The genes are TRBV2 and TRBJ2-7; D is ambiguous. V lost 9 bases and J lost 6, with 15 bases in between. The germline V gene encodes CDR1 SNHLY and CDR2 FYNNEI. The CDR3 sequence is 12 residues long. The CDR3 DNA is TGTGCCAGTGGGTTCGAAGTCGGCGAGCAGTACTTC. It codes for CASGFEVGEQYF.